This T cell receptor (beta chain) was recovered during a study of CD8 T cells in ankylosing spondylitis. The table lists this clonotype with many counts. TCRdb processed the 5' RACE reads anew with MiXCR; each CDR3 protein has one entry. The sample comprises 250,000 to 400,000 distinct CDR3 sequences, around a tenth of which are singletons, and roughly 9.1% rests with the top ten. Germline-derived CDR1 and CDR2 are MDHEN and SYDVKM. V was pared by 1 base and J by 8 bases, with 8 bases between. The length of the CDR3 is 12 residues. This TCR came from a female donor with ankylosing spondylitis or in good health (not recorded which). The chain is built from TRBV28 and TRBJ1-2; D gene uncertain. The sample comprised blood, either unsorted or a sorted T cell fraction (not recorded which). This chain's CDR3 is CASSLLSRGYTF. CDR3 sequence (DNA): TGTGCCAGCAGTTTATTAAGTCGGGGCTACACCTTC.